This T cell receptor (beta chain) comes out of a study of cytomegalovirus exposure and HLA in healthy donors. CDR3 length: 17 residues. Primers: 60 Vbeta forward and 13 Jbeta reverse. The assay was immunoSEQ multiplex PCR, and TCRdb's table has in-frame clones only and misses some. This table has over 120,000 clones, around two thirds appearing once. This chain joins TRBV21-1 and TRBJ1-5; no DNA check was done on the table's D call, TRBD1. TRBV21-1 is flagged as a pseudogene. Sequencing was done on a sample of PBMCs. The clonotype was recovered from a man younger than 35 in good health and CMV-seropositive. CDR3 coding DNA: TGTGCCAGCAGCAAAGTGGAAGCCAGGGTTTGCAATCAGCCCCAGCATTTT. It is translated as CASSKVEARVCNQPQHF.